The T cell receptor (beta chain) under discussion was sequenced for a study of CD8 T cells in Susac syndrome. Broader study findings: The study recognized that the number of individuals in its TCR sequencing and HLA analysis was relatively small.

When the RNA was reverse transcribed, random hexamers were used with an input of roughly 0.45 to 1 ug. With immunoSEQ multiplex PCR, TCR beta CDR3 was amplified across 54 Vbeta and 13 Jbeta. One entry per CDR3 protein, called by TCRdb with MiXCR from the immunoSEQ multiplex PCR reads. The data hold 71,000 or so distinct CDR3 sequences, with approximately 96% observed a single time. This CDR3 has 12 residues. Trimming removed 0 bases from V and 8 bases from J, with 7 bases in between. Germline CDR1 reads MGHRA; CDR2 reads YSYEKL. TCR beta sequences were obtained from blood CD8+ and CD4+ T cells. Stable or active relapsing-remitting multiple sclerosis, untreated and meeting revised McDonald criteria, defined the controls. Concerning this clonotype: The antigen is not known.

The chain uses TRBV4-1 and TRBJ1-2; no clear D. Sequencing was carried out using CD4+ T cells from PBMCs. This TCR came from a human donor with multiple sclerosis. CDR3 DNA: TGCGCCAGCAGCCAAGATGGGGAGGGCTACACCTTC. Translated, it gives CASSQDGEGYTF.